The 8 T cell receptor beta chains listed next were all sequenced from one sample in a study of cytomegalovirus exposure and HLA in healthy donors. With 60 Vbeta and 13 Jbeta primers, the PCR was carried out. Here immunoSEQ multiplex PCR was the method, and the copy in TCRdb shows in-frame clones only, minus some. The sample gives under 85,000 clones, approximately 81% of which show up once; 22% is in the top ten. Sequenced material: PBMCs. Receptor source: a woman in her 30s in good health and CMV-seropositive.

This clone has a single count. The V gene is TRBV28, the J gene TRBJ1-2; 9 bases agree with TRBD1. Germline CDR1 reads MDHEN; CDR2 reads SYDVKM. V dropped 5 bases and J dropped 13; count of bases not matched to a gene: 17. CDR3 size: 15 residues. The CDR3 bases are TGTGCCAGCAGTCCCCCATCGACAGGGGGGCGCTTCTCCACCTTC. Its translation: CASSPPSTGGRFSTF.

V is TRBV20-1 and J is TRBJ1-2; tentatively, D is TRBD1 (5 bases). The CDR3 extends over 10 amino acids. Germline V CDR1 and CDR2: DFQATT, SNEGSKA (reference sequence). Trimming left V 3 bases short and J 8 bases short, with 7 bases between. In nucleotides, the CDR3 is TGCAGTGCTAGGCAGGGAGGCTACACCTTC. Amino acids: CSARQGGYTF.

To note about this clone: This sample also contains other DNA sequences that code for the same CDR3. The chain links TRBV7-9 to TRBJ2-7, with 11 bases identical to TRBD2. The CDR3 consists of 15 residues. Germline values: CDR1 SEHNR, CDR2 FQNEAQ (reference sequence). The V and J ends lost 1 base and 2 bases, in that order; junction bases with no gene match: 1. The CDR3 bases are TGTGCCAGCAGCTTAGTTAGCGGGAGGGCCTACGAGCAGTACTTC. This gives the protein CASSLVSGRAYEQYF.

The CDR3 DNA follows: TGTGCCATCAGTGATAGGGGAAAGGAGGGCACCTACGAGCAGTACTTC. Protein sequence: CAISDRGKEGTYEQYF. V and J are TRBV10-3 and TRBJ2-7, with D possibly being TRBD2 (6 bases). Trimming removed 3 bases at V and 2 bases at J, with 17 bases between. Germline-derived CDR1 and CDR2 are ENHRY and SYGVKD. The CDR3 loop spans 16 amino acids.

This sequence joins TRBV6-1 and TRBJ1-5, with 9 bases lining up with TRBD1. V trimming: 3 bases; J trimming: 8 bases; junction bases outside the gene matches: 11. The germline gives CDR1 MNHNS, CDR2 SASEGT. The CDR3 runs to 16 residues. The CDR3 spells CASSDGGQGMRKPQHF. In DNA, the CDR3 is TGTGCCAGCAGTGATGGAGGACAGGGGATGAGGAAGCCCCAGCATTTT.

The V gene is TRBV5-1, the J gene TRBJ2-3; D is uncertain. CDR1 is SGHRS, CDR2 YFSETQ, per germline. The CDR3 is 14 amino acids. The V gene lost 6 bases and the J gene lost 0 bases, with 11 bases spanning the gap. For the CDR3, the DNA is TGCGCCAGCATGACATTTTCTAGCACAGATACGCAGTATTTT. This gives the protein CASMTFSSTDTQYF.

The chain employs TRBV30 and TRBJ1-2; D gene unclear. Looked up from germline, CDR1 is GTSNPN and CDR2 is SVGIG (reference sequence). The V gene lost 3 bases and the J gene lost 0 bases, with 5 bases spanning the gap. This CDR3 is built from 12 residues. DNA of the CDR3: TGTGCCTGGAGATCCTCTAACTATGGCTACACCTTC. It encodes CAWRSSNYGYTF.

This clone was counted between two and nine times. The chain uses TRBV14 and TRBJ1-1, with D unresolved. Germline-derived CDR1 and CDR2 are SGHDN and FVKESK. The CDR3 has 13 amino acids. V gave up 4 bases and J gave up 0 bases, with 6 bases separating them. The CDR3, as DNA: TGTGCCAGCAGCCTACTACTGAACACTGAAGCTTTCTTT. It codes for CASSLLLNTEAFF.